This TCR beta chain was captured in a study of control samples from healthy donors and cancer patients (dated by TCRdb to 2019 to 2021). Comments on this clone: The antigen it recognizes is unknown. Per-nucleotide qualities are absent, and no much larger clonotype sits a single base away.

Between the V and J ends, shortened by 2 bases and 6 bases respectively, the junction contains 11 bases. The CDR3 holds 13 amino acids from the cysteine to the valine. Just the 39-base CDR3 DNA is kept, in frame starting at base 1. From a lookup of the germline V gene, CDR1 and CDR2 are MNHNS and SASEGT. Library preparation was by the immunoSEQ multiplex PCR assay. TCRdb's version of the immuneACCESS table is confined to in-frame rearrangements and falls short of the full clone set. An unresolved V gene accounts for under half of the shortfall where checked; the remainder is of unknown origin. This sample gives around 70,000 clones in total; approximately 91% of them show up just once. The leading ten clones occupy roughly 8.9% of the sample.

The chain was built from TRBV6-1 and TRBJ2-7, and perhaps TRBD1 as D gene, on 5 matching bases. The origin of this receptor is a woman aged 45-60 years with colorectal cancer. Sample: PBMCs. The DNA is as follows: TGTGCCAGCAGTGAATGGGATAGGGGCGAGCAGTACGTC. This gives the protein CASSEWDRGEQYV.